Listed below are T cell receptor beta chains from one sample, sequenced in a study of brain T cells in children with intractable seizures. Sequencing used immunoSEQ multiplex PCR; TCRdb keeps in-frame clones, though not all of them. The top ten hold roughly 25% of the sample, which has around 80,000 clones, under 95% seen once. Sequencing was performed on peripheral blood, taken at surgery. The receptors shown here come from a girl between 2 and 10 years old with Rasmussen encephalitis and intractable seizures. Both conserved end residues are part of each CDR3.

CDR3aa,v_gene,j_gene
CASSARDRLYEQYF,TRBV7-9,TRBJ2-7
CASSFGSAGGPSDTQYF,TRBV7-3,TRBJ2-3
CATSDPGGVEAFF,TRBV24-1,TRBJ1-1
CAWRAGGSSGELFF,TRBV30,TRBJ2-2
CATSDRSVDYGYTF,TRBV24-1,TRBJ1-2
CASIRIGTEINGYTF,TRBV19,TRBJ1-2
CASRGQSVNTQYF,TRBV19,TRBJ2-3
CASSLSAGTDTQYF,TRBV7-3,TRBJ2-3
CASRVDRASGNTIYF,TRBV2,TRBJ1-3
CASGRRVVEQFF,TRBV12-5,TRBJ2-1
CASSELGGGQETQYF,TRBV25-1,TRBJ2-5
CASSDGTYEQYF,TRBV27,TRBJ2-7
CASSIWTSGGSEQYF,TRBV19,TRBJ2-7
CASSSPGQGLGDNEKLFF,TRBV5-6,TRBJ1-4
CSVPTGVGKLFF,TRBV29-1,TRBJ1-4
CASTMAGFQGYTF,TRBV6-6,TRBJ1-2
CASSAEGGLNTEAFF,TRBV9,TRBJ1-1
CASSLSSGIYEQYF,TRBV7-2,TRBJ2-7
CASSNRADTQYF,TRBV28,TRBJ2-3
CASSQDLTSEAFF,TRBV3-1/TRBV3-2,TRBJ1-1
CAAGREGTGELFF,TRBV12-3/TRBV12-4,TRBJ2-2
CASSKGPSPETEAFF,TRBV18,TRBJ1-1
CASRAGGHGYTF,TRBV6-5,TRBJ1-2
CASSVDLRAGNPYEQFF,TRBV19,NA